The next 27 T cell receptor beta chains were all read from a single sample in a study of OX40 agonist ivuxolimab in advanced cancers. Libraries were built with the immunoSEQ multiplex PCR assay. This immuneACCESS table, as held by TCRdb, lists in-frame sequences with V and J called but not all clones. Of the missing ones, under half trace to an unresolved V gene in checked studies; the others have no known cause. The sample table lists around 61,000 clones, more than 70% of them with a count of one. Together, the top ten hold 0.52% of the sample. Here the sequenced sample was CD4+ or CD8+ T cells sorted from blood, taken in a trial of the OX40 agonist ivuxolimab. Source of these receptors: an adult with an advanced solid tumor such as melanoma, head and neck, liver or kidney cancer.

By sample share, this clone is medium-sized. V usage is TRBV15 and J usage is TRBJ1-1; D remains unclear. V was shortened by 5 bases and J by 1 base, with 11 bases between the two germline ends. The CDR3 is 14 residues long. CDR1 and CDR2 (germline): LNHNV, YYDKDF (reference sequence). The CDR3 region is CATSRSRTNTEAFF. Here the CDR3 DNA reads TGTGCCACCAGCCGAAGTCGGACGAACACTGAAGCTTTCTTT. The full variable domain, rest sourced from reference TRBV15 and TRBJ1-1, is DAMVIQNPRYQVTQFGKPVTLSCSQTLNHNVMYWYQQKSSQAPKLLFHYYDKDFNNEADTPDNFQSRRPNTSFCFLDIRSPGLGDTAMYLCATSRSRTNTEAFFGQGTRLTVV.

V is TRBV11-2 and J is TRBJ1-1; tentative D call: TRBD1 (6 bases). Per the germline V gene, CDR1 is SGHAT and CDR2 is FQNNGV. The CDR3 length is 15 residues. Trimming left V 3 bases short and J 4 bases short, with 15 bases between. For the CDR3, the DNA is TGTGCCAGCAGCTTGGGAGAGGGGGTGGTCACTGAAGCTTTCTTT. Translation gives CASSLGEGVVTEAFF.

The rearrangement uses TRBV19 and TRBJ2-3; TRBD2 might be the D (5 bases). This CDR3 contains 13 residues. Trimming took off 8 bases at V and 1 base at J, with 10 bases between the two ends. Germline values: CDR1 LNHDA, CDR2 SQIVND (reference sequence). The CDR3 region is CASLVGGTDTQYF. CDR3 sequence (DNA): TGTGCCAGTCTAGTCGGGGGCACAGATACGCAGTATTTT.

The rearrangement links TRBV30 to TRBJ2-5; 7 bases line up with TRBD2. The V and J ends lost 5 bases and 2 bases, in that order; junction bases with no gene match: 5. Germline V CDR1 and CDR2: GTSNPN, SVGIG (reference sequence). The CDR3 totals 13 residues. The CDR3 nucleotides are TGTGCCTGGGGCGCGGGACTACAAGAGACCCAGTACTTC. This gives the protein CAWGAGLQETQYF.

J is TRBJ1-2 and V is TRBV7-6; D gene uncertain. Between the trimmed V and J ends, which lost 4 bases and 5 bases, there was a span of 17 bases. The CDR3 is made up of 15 amino acids. Germline V lookup: CDR1 SGHVS, CDR2 FNYEAQ. The CDR3 bases are TGTGCCAGCAGCTCCGGACCCAAGCGAGCTTATGGCTACACCTTC. Its translation is CASSSGPKRAYGYTF.

The chain employs TRBV27 and TRBJ2-7, with D possibly being TRBD1 (6 bases). The CDR3 covers 11 residues. Per germline, CDR1 MNHEY and CDR2 SMNVEV (reference sequence). Trimming removed 5 bases at V and 13 bases at J, with 15 bases between. The DNA for the CDR3 is TGTGCCAGCAGTGCCGGGACAACCAGTTACTTC. This sequence encodes CASSAGTTSYF.

The chain uses TRBV7-2 and TRBJ2-5, with TRBD2 identical over 10 bases. The junction had 9 bases not matched to a gene; V was cut back by 4 bases and J by 4 bases. The germline CDR1 and CDR2 sequences are SGHTA and FQGNSA. The CDR3 sequence is 16 residues long. CDR3 protein: CASSWNAAGGGETQYF. The CDR3 DNA reads as TGTGCCAGCAGCTGGAACGCAGCGGGAGGGGGAGAGACCCAGTACTTC. The complete variable domain, with remaining parts taken from reference TRBV7-2 and TRBJ2-5, reads GAGVSQSPSNKVTEKGKDVELRCDPISGHTALYWYRQSLGQGLEFLIYFQGNSAPDKSGLPSDRFSAERTGGSVSTLTIQRTQQEDSAVYLCASSWNAAGGGETQYFGPGTRLLVL.

The rearrangement uses TRBV29-1 and TRBJ2-3; D uncertain. The germline CDR1 and CDR2 sequences are SQVTM and ANQGSEA. Between the trimmed V and J ends, which lost 4 bases and 3 bases, there was a span of 11 bases. The CDR3 loop spans 13 amino acids. The CDR3: CSVAKDPTDTQYF. CDR3 DNA: TGCAGCGTTGCGAAAGACCCAACAGATACGCAGTATTTT.

The chain is built from TRBV2 and TRBJ2-1; weak D call: TRBD1 (5 bases). The CDR3 runs 14 residues. V shed 5 bases and J shed 9 bases, with 17 bases lying between them. CDR1 is SNHLY and CDR2 is FYNNEI in the germline V gene. This CDR3 reads CASSLGRVVGEQFF. CDR3 DNA sequence: TGTGCCAGCAGTCTGGGCAGGGTAGTAGGTGAGCAGTTCTTC.

The V call is TRBV30, the J call TRBJ1-2; no definite D call. The CDR3 has 12 amino acids. CDR1 GTSNPN and CDR2 SVGIG come from the germline V gene (reference sequence). Trimming cost V 7 bases and J 4 bases, with 13 bases left between them. As DNA, the CDR3 is TGTGCCTTTCTCCGCGAGGGCTATGGCTACACCTTC. Its translation is CAFLREGYGYTF.

CDR3 region: CASSSGLAGQETQYF. The CDR3 DNA follows: TGTGCCAGCAGCTCGGGACTAGCGGGGCAAGAGACCCAGTACTTC. The rearrangement joins TRBV7-9 to TRBJ2-5; 13 bases fit TRBD2. The length of the CDR3 is 15 residues. Trimming at V came to 4 bases and at J to 2 bases, leaving 1 base not matched to a gene. CDR1 is SEHNR, CDR2 FQNEAQ, per germline (reference sequence).

The genes are TRBV10-3 and TRBJ1-2; 9 bases are shared with TRBD1. The CDR3 is 13 residues long. In germline, CDR1 is ENHRY, CDR2 SYGVKD. V gave up 4 bases and J gave up 8 bases; unmatched junction bases: 5. CDR3 DNA: TGTGCCATCAGTGGGGACAGGGAGGGCGGCTACACCTTC. As protein: CAISGDREGGYTF.

V gene TRBV19 combines with J gene TRBJ2-7, with 10 nucleotides matching TRBD1. The junction had 6 bases not matched to a gene; V was cut back by 5 bases and J by 5 bases. Germline-derived CDR1 and CDR2 are LNHDA and SQIVND (reference sequence). The CDR3 is made up of 14 amino acids. The CDR3 protein is CASSARQGANEQYF. DNA of the CDR3: TGTGCCAGTAGTGCCAGACAGGGGGCGAACGAGCAGTACTTC.

The gene calls are TRBV5-6 and TRBJ1-1; the match to TRBD1 covers 9 bases. Trimming cost V 3 bases and J 4 bases; bases outside gene matches: 7. Germline assignment: CDR1 SGHDT and CDR2 YYEEEE. The CDR3 consists of 15 residues. CDR3 sequence: CASSSGTGLATEAFF. The DNA for the CDR3 is TGTGCCAGCAGCTCTGGGACAGGGCTTGCCACTGAAGCTTTCTTT.

This clone was observed a few times. The chain is built from TRBV28 and TRBJ2-7; D unclear. Germline lookup yields CDR1 MDHEN and CDR2 SYDVKM. The V end was cut by 10 bases, the J end by 5 bases, with 24 bases between. The CDR3 sequence is 15 residues long. The CDR3 reads CAIGMPDGSRDEQYF. CDR3 DNA: TGTGCCATAGGGATGCCGGACGGCTCCCGGGACGAGCAGTACTTC.

The chain couples TRBV2 to TRBJ2-6, with D possibly TRBD2 on 5 matching bases. This CDR3 contains 15 residues. V shed 5 bases and J shed 0 bases, with 8 bases lying between them. Looked up from germline, CDR1 is SNHLY and CDR2 is FYNNEI. CDR3 coding DNA: TGTGCCAGCAGTCTAGAGGGCTCTGGGGCCAACGTCCTGACTTTC. Amino acid sequence: CASSLEGSGANVLTF.

As to this clone: Other DNA sequences in the sample encode the same CDR3. V is TRBV4-1 and J is TRBJ2-7; 8 bases line up with TRBD2. Trimming cost V 3 bases and J 5 bases; bases outside gene matches: 9. The CDR3 length is 15 residues. Germline V gene data show CDR1 as MGHRA and CDR2 as YSYEKL. The chain's CDR3 is CASSQTQREYDEQYF. The CDR3 DNA reads TGCGCCAGCAGCCAGACCCAGCGGGAGTACGACGAGCAGTACTTC.

This clone showed up just a few times. This chain uses TRBV6-5 with TRBJ1-1, with D perhaps matching TRBD1 (6 bases). This CDR3 has 14 residues. V was clipped by 5 bases and J by 2 bases, with 12 bases between them. The germline V gene encodes CDR1 MNHEY and CDR2 SVGAGI. CDR3 coding DNA: TGTGCCAGCAGTAAACAACAGGGTAACACTGAAGCTTTCTTT. Its protein product is CASSKQQGNTEAFF.

This chain connects TRBV7-9 to TRBJ2-3, with D tentatively TRBD2 (6 bases). V was cut by 0 bases and J by 6 bases, with 7 bases left in between. The germline V gene has CDR1 SEHNR and CDR2 FQNEAQ (reference sequence). The CDR3 is 13 amino acids. The CDR3: CASSLAGRDTQYF. The DNA of the CDR3 is TGTGCCAGCAGCTTAGCTGGGAGGGATACGCAGTATTTT.

The chain joins TRBV4-1 to TRBJ2-7; D ambiguous. V lost 1 base and J lost 4, with 23 bases in between. Germline CDR1 MGHRA, CDR2 YSYEKL. This CDR3 has 18 residues. The CDR3 loop is CASSQGPKASLNLYEQYF. For the CDR3, the DNA is TGCGCCAGCAGCCAAGGCCCAAAGGCCTCCTTGAACCTTTACGAGCAGTACTTC.

V is TRBV5-6 and J is TRBJ2-7; D is tentatively TRBD1 or TRBD2 (5 bases each). The CDR3 runs to 13 residues. The V end lost 3 bases, the J end lost 7 bases, and 14 bases lay between the germline ends. Germline V gene sequence: CDR1 SGHDT, CDR2 YYEEEE. This CDR3 reads CASSSTVGREQYF. The CDR3 DNA is TGTGCCAGCAGCTCGACAGTGGGACGGGAGCAGTACTTC.

The chain links TRBV7-8 to TRBJ2-7; tentative D call: TRBD1 (6 bases). Germline V gene sequence: CDR1 SGHVS, CDR2 FQNEAQ. V lost 2 bases, J lost 2 bases, and 13 bases lay in between. The CDR3 runs 15 residues. The CDR3 is CASSLRRTATYEQYF. The CDR3 DNA reads TGTGCCAGCAGCTTACGACGGACAGCGACCTACGAGCAGTACTTC.

CDR3 sequence reads: CASSFLTGQETQYF. CDR3 in DNA: TGTGCCAGCAGCTTCCTCACAGGGCAAGAGACCCAGTACTTC. The rearrangement joins TRBV7-9 to TRBJ2-5; D is perhaps TRBD1 (6 bases). The CDR3 spans 14 residues. Germline V gene sequence: CDR1 SEHNR, CDR2 FQNEAQ (reference sequence). V lost 3 bases to trimming and J lost 2 bases, with 10 bases between them.

The gene calls are TRBV6-6 and TRBJ2-7, with TRBD2 matching 12 bases. Germline-derived CDR1 and CDR2 are MNHNY and SVGAGI (reference sequence). Trimming at V came to 6 bases and at J to 1 base, leaving 1 base not matched to a gene. The CDR3 length is 14 residues. DNA for the CDR3: TGTGCCAGCAGAGGGACTAGCGGGTCCTACGAGCAGTACTTC. Its translation: CASRGTSGSYEQYF.

V usage is TRBV20-1 and J usage is TRBJ2-5; D ambiguous. V was cut by 0 bases and J by 5 bases, with 1 base left in between. CDR1 is DFQATT, CDR2 SNEGSKA, per germline (reference sequence). CDR3 length equals 10 residues. CDR3 sequence: CSAREETQYF. The CDR3 DNA is TGCAGTGCTAGAGAGGAGACCCAGTACTTC.

This rearrangement joins TRBV18 to TRBJ1-1; 7 bases agree with TRBD1. This CDR3 has 14 amino acids. In germline, CDR1 is KGHSH, CDR2 LQKENI. After removal of 6 bases from V and 4 bases from J, the junction contained 8 bases not matched to a gene. The CDR3 bases are TGTGCCAGCTCGACTGAGGGGGCCTCCACTGAAGCTTTCTTT. This codes for CASSTEGASTEAFF.

This clone was detected only a few times. CDR3 residues: CASRTSRVLRETQYF. CDR3 in DNA: TGTGCCAGCAGGACAAGCAGGGTATTGCGGGAGACCCAGTACTTC. V gene TRBV28 combines with J gene TRBJ2-5, with D possibly TRBD1 on 5 matching bases. CDR1 is MDHEN and CDR2 is SYDVKM in the germline V gene. Trimming cost V 6 bases and J 5 bases, with 19 bases left between them. The CDR3 runs to 15 residues.